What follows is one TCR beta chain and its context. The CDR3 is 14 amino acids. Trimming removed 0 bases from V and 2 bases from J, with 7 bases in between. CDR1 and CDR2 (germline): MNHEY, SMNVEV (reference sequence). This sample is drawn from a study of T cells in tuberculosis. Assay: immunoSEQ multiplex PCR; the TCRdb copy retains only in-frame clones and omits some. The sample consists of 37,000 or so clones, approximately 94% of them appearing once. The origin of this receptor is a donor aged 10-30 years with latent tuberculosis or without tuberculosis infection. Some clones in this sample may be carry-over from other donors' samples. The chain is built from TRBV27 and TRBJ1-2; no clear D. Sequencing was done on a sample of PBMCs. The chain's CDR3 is CASSLSVRNYGYTF. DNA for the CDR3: TGTGCCAGCAGTTTATCGGTCAGGAACTATGGCTACACCTTC.